Included here is one T cell receptor beta chain sequence, with context. CDR1 is SGHNT and CDR2 is YYREEE in the germline V gene (reference sequence). The length of the CDR3 is 15 residues. Trimming stripped 4 bases from V and 7 bases from J, with 21 bases between. The sample belongs to a study of blood T cell repertoires in COVID-19. Study-wide context: T cells, B-cell-depleted T cells, or PBMCs provided the cDNA or gDNA that served as material.

Here immunoSEQ multiplex PCR was the method, and the copy in TCRdb shows in-frame clones only, minus some. The sample consists of approximately 300,000 clones, 70% to 90% of them appearing once. Sequencing was performed on peripheral blood. The sequence was obtained from a man between 18 and 35 years old who had recovered from COVID-19. This chain connects TRBV5-4 to TRBJ2-7, with TRBD1 as a possible D gene (5 bases). This CDR3 reads CASSPYPGAAREQYF. The DNA for the CDR3 is TGTGCCAGCAGCCCCTACCCTGGGGCGGCCAGGGAGCAGTACTTC.